The entry that follows covers one TCR beta chain sequence. The source of the sample is a study of early T cells in non-severe SARS-CoV-2 infection. Study background: RNA in bulk from unsorted whole blood was sequenced, and chains were unpaired.

Germline V CDR1 and CDR2: WSHSY, SAAADI. The CDR3 runs 14 residues. The V segment lost 6 bases and the J segment 7 bases; nucleotides outside the gene matches: 5. TCRdb re-called the 5' RACE reads through MiXCR, storing one row per CDR3 protein. The repertoire includes roughly 58,000 distinct CDR3 sequences, around 12% of them detected once, and around 1.4% sits in the top ten. The sequence was collected from an adult who was a healthcare worker with PCR-confirmed SARS-CoV-2 infection or an uninfected control (not recorded which). The J gene is TRBJ2-3, the V gene TRBV10-2, with TRBD2 identical over 12 bases. Specimen: whole blood. The CDR3 coding sequence is TGCGCCAGCAGCCTAGCGGGGGGGCACTATACGCAGTATTTT. Protein: CASSLAGGHYTQYF.